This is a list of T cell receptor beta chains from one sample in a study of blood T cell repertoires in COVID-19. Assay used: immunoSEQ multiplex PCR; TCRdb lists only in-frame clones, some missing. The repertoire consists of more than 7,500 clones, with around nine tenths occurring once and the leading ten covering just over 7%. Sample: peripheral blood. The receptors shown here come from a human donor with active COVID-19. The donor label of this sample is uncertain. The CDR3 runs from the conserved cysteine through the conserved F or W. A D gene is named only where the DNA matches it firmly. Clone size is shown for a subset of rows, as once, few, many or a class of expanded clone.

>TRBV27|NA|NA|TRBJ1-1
TGTGCCAGCCAGGGGCGGAGAAACACTGAAGCTTTCTTT
CASQGRRNTEAFF
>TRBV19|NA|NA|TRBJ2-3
TGTGCCAGTAGTATAGATGGGGGCGCGGGGGCTGATACGCAGTATTTT
CASSIDGGAGADTQYF
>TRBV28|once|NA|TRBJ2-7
TGTGCCAGCAGTGAACAGGACGAGCAGTACTTC
CASSEQDEQYF
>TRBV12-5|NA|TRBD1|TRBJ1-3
TGTGCTAGTGGTTTGCCCCGACAGGGCCCCTCTGGAAACACCATATATTTT
CASGLPRQGPSGNTIYF
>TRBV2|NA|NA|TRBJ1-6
TGTGCCAGCACCGAAACTGAAGGGGGGGGCTCACCCCTCCACTTT
CASTETEGGGSPLHF
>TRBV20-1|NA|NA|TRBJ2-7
TGCAGTGCTCACCACAGTTCCCAGCAGTACTTC
CSAHHSSQQYF
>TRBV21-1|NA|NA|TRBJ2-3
TGTGCCAGCACCTGTGGCCTCCAGGGAGATACGCAGTATTTT
CASTCGLQGDTQYF
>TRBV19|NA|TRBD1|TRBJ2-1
TGTGCCAGTAGTAATACAGGGGTTAAGTCTGATGAGCAGTTCTTC
CASSNTGVKSDEQFF
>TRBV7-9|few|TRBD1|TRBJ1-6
TGTGCCAGCAGCTTAGGGGACAGTTACAATTCACCCCTCCACTTT
CASSLGDSYNSPLHF
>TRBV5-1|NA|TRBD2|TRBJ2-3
TGCGCCAGCTCGCCCCCTCCTAGCGGGAAGTTTGCAGATACGCAGTATTTT
CASSPPPSGKFADTQYF
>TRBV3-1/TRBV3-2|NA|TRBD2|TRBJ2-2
TGTGCCAGCAGACTATCTAGCGGGGGGGCCGGGGAGCTGTTTTTT
CASRLSSGGAGELFF